This TCR beta chain was recorded in a study of T cell responses to AZD1222 COVID-19 vaccine. Background on the study: Second doses at about 4 or about 12 weeks were pooled.

General study results and limits: There were vaccine-associated CD4 TCRs across spike, dominant at 160-218 and 743-854.

With regard to this clone: Its antigen is not known.

TCRdb's copy holds only in-frame clones and misses some; the assay was immunoSEQ multiplex PCR. The profile shows 100,000 to 150,000 clones, 89% of them singletons. The CDR3 contains 18 residues. Germline lookup yields CDR1 LNHNV and CDR2 YYDKDF (reference sequence). V was clipped by 3 bases and J by 4 bases; unmatched bases: 12. This chain joins TRBV15 and TRBJ2-2; 9 bases fit TRBD1. This sequence was found in an adult in good health. The sequenced sample was peripheral blood, obtained on day 0 of AZD1222 vaccination. The CDR3 DNA reads TGTGCCACCAGCAGTCCCCTCGGTCGGGACAGGGTCACCGGGGAGCTGTTTTTT. Protein: CATSSPLGRDRVTGELFF.